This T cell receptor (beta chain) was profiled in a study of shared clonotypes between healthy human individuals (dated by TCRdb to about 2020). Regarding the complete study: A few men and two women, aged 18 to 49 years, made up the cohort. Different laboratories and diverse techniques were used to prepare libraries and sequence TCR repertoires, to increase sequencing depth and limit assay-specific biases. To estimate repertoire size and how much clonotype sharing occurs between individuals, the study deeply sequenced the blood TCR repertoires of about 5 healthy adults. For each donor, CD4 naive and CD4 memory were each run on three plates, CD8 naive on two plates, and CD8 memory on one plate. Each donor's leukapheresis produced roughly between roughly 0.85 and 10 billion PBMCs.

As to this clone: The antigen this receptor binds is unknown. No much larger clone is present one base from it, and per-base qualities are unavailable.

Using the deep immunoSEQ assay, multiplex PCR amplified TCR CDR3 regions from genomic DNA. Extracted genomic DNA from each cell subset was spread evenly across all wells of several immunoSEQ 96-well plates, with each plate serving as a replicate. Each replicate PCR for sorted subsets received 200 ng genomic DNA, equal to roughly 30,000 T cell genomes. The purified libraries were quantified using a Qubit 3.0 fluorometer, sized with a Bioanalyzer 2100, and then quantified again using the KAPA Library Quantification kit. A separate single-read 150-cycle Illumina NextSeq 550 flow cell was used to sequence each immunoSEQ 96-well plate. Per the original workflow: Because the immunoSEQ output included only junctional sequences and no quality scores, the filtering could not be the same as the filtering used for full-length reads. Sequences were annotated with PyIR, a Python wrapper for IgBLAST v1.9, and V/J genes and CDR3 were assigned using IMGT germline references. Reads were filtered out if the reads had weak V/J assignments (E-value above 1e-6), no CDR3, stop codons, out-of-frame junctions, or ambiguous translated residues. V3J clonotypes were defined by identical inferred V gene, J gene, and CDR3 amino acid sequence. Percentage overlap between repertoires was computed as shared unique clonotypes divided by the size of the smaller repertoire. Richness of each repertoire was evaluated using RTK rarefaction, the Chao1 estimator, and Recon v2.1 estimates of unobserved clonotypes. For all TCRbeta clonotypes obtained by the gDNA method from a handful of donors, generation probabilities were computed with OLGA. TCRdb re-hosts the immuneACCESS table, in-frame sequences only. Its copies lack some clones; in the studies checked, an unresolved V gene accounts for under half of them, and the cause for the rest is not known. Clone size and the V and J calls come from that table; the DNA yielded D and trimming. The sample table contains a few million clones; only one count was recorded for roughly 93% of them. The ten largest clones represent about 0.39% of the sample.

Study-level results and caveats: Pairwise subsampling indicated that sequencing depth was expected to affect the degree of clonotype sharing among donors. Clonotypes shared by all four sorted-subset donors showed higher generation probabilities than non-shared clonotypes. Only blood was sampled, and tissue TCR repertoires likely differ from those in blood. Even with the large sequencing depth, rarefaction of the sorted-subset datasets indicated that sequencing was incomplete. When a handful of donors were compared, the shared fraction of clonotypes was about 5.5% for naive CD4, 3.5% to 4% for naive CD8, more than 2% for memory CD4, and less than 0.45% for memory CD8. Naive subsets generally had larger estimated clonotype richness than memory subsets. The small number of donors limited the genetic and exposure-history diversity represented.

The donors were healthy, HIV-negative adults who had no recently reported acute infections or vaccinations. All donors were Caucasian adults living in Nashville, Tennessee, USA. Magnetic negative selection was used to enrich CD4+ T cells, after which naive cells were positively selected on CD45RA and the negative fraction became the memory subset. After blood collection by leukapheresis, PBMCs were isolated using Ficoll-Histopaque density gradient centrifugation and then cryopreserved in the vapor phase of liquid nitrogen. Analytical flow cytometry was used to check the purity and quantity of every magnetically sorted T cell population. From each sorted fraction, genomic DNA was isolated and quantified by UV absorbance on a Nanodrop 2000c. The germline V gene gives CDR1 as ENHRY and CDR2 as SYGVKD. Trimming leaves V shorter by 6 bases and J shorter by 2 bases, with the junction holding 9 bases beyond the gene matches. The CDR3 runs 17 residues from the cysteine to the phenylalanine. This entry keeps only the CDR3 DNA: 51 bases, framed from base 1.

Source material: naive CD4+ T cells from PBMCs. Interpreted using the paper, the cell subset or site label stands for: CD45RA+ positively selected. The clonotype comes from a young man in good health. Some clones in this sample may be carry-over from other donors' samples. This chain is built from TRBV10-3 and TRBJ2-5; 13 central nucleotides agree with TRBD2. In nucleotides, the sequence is TGTGCCATCAGAGGCGGACTAGCGGGAGATAGGCAAGAGACCCAGTACTTC. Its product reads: CAIRGGLAGDRQETQYF.